Detailed here is one T cell receptor (beta chain). These data come from a study of blood T cell repertoires in COVID-19. Across the study: T cells, B-cell-depleted T cells, or PBMCs supplied cDNA or gDNA.

Germline V gene data show CDR1 as SGHRS and CDR2 as YFSETQ. Trimming cost V 7 bases and J 1 base, with 8 bases left between them. The CDR3 is 12 amino acids. Measured with immunoSEQ multiplex PCR; TCRdb has only the in-frame clones, and not every one. The sample holds around 140,000 clones, roughly 84% seen once. This sequence originates from a woman aged 60-70 years with acute or convalescent COVID-19. Sample: peripheral blood. The chain recombines TRBV5-1 with TRBJ1-2, with D possibly TRBD1 on 5 matching bases. The CDR3 here is CASATDNYGYTF. CDR3 in DNA: TGCGCCAGCGCGACAGATAACTATGGCTACACCTTC.